This T cell receptor (beta chain) was recorded in a study of T cell changes during pregnancy in multiple sclerosis. V lost 5 bases to trimming and J lost 6 bases; unmatched junction nucleotides: 9. Germline CDR1 KGHSH, CDR2 LQKENI. This CDR3 is built from 15 residues. Sequencing was performed with immunoSEQ multiplex PCR; in TCRdb, only in-frame clones are kept and a portion is missing. The sample shows around 66,000 clones, around 92% of them seen only once. This receptor was obtained from a female donor in good health, enrolled as a control in a pregnancy study. Sample: peripheral blood, taken after pregnancy. The chain recombines TRBV18 with TRBJ1-3; 8 nucleotides align to TRBD1. This CDR3 reads CASSANDRGLNTIYF. The CDR3 bases are TGTGCCAGCTCAGCGAATGACAGGGGCCTAAACACCATATATTTT.